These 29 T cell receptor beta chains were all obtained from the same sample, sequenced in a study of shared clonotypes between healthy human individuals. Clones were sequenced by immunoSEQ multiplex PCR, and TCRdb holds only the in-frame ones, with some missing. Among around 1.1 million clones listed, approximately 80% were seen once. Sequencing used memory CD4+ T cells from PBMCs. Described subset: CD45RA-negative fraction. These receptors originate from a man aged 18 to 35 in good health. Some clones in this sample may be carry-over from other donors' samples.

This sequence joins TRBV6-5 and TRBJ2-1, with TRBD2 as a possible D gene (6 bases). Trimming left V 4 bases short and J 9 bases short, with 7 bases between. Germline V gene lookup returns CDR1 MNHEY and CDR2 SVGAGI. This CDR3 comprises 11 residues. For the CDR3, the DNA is TGTGCCAGCAGTTCGCGGGGTGAGCAGTTCTTC. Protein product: CASSSRGEQFF.

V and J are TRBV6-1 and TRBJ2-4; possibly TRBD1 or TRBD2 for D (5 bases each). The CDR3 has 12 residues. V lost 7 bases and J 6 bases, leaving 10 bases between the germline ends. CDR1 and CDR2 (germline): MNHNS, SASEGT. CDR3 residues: CASKVGANIQYF. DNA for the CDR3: TGTGCCAGCAAGGTCGGGGCAAACATTCAGTACTTC.

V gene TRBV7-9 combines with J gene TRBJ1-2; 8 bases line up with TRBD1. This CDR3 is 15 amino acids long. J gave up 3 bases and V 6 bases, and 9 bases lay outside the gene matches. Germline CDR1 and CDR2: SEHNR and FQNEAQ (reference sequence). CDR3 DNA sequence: TGTGCCAGCAGGCCAACCGACAGGGGTTACTATGGCTACACCTTC. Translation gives CASRPTDRGYYGYTF. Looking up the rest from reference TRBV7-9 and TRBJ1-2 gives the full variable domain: DTGVSQNPRHKITKRGQNVTFRCDPISEHNRLYWYRQTLGQGPEFLTYFQNEAQLEKSRLLSDRFSAERPKGSFSTLEIQRTEQGDSAMYLCASRPTDRGYYGYTFGSGTRLTVV.

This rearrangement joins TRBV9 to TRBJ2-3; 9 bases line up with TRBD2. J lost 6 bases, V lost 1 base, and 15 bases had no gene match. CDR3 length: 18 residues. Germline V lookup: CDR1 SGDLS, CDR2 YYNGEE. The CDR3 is CASSVRGGRALATDTQYF. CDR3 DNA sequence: TGTGCCAGCAGCGTACGAGGCGGGAGGGCCCTAGCGACCGATACGCAGTATTTT.

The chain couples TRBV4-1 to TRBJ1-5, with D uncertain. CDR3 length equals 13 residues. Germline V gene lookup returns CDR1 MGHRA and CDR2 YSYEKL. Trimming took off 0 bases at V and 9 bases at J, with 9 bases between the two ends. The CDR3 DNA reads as TGCGCCAGCAGCCAAGATCAGGCCTTGCCCCAGCATTTT. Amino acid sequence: CASSQDQALPQHF.

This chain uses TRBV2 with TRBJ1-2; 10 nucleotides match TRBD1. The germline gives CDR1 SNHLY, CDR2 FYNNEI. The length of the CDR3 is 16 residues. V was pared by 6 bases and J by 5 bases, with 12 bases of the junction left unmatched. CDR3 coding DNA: TGTGCCAGCAGCGAAAGTCCCGGGACAGGGGAGTATGGCTACACCTTC. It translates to CASSESPGTGEYGYTF.

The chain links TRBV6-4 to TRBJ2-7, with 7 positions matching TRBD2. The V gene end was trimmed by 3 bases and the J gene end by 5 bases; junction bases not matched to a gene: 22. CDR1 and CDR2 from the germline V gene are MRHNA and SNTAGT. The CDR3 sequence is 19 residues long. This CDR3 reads CASSEGLGSGSSVYDEQYF. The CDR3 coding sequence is TGTGCCAGCAGTGAAGGGTTAGGTAGCGGGTCGTCTGTCTACGACGAGCAGTACTTC.

The CDR3 coding sequence is TGTGCCACGGGACAGGGTCTGTTAGAGACCCAGTACTTC. It yields the protein CATGQGLLETQYF. The chain recombines TRBV10-3 with TRBJ2-5; 9 positions match TRBD1. The J segment lost 4 bases and the V segment lost 10 bases, leaving 7 bases of the junction unmatched. The CDR3 is 13 residues long. CDR1 and CDR2 (germline): ENHRY, SYGVKD.

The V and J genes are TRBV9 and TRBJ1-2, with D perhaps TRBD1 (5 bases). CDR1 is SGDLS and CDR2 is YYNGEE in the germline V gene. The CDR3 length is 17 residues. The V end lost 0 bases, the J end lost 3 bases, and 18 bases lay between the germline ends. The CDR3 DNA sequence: TGTGCCAGCAGCGTAGGGGGCGGGCAAGGGGCGCACTATGGCTACACCTTC. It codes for CASSVGGGQGAHYGYTF.

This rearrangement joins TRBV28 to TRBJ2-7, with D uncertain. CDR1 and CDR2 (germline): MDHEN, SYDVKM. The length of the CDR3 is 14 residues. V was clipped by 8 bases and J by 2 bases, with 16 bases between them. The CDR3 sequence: CASGKGYNTYEQYF. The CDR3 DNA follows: TGTGCCAGCGGGAAAGGGTATAACACCTACGAGCAGTACTTC. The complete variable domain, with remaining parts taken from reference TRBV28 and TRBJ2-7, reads DVKVTQSSRYLVKRTGEKVFLECVQDMDHENMFWYRQDPGLGLRLIYFSYDVKMKEKGDIPEGYSVSREKKERFSLILESASTNQTSMYLCASGKGYNTYEQYFGPGTRLTVT.

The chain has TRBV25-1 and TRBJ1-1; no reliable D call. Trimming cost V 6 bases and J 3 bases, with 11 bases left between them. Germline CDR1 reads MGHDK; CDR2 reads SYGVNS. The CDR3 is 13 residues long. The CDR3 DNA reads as TGTGCCAGCAGCCTAACGTCTTACACTGAAGCTTTCTTT. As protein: CASSLTSYTEAFF. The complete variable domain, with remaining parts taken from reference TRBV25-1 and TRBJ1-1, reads EADIYQTPRYLVIGTGKKITLECSQTMGHDKMYWYQQDPGMELHLIHYSYGVNSTEKGDLSSESTVSRIRTEHFPLTLESARPSHTSQYLCASSLTSYTEAFFGQGTRLTVV.

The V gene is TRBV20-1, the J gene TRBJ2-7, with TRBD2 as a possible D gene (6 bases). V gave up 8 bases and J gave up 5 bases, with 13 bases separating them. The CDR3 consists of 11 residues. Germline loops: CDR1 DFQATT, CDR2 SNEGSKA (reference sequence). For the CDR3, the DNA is TGCAGTCCGCGGGGTGGTAACGAGCAGTACTTC. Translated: CSPRGGNEQYF.

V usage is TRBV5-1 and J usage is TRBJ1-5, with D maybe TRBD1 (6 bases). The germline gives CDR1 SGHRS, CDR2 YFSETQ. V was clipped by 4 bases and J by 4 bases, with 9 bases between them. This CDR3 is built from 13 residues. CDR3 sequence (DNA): TGCGCCAGCAGCGAAGGACAGAATCAGCCCCAGCATTTT. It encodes CASSEGQNQPQHF.

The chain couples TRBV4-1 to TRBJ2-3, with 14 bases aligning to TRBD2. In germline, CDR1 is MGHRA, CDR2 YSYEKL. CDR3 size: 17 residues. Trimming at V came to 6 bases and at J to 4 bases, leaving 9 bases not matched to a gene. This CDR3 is CASRLLTSGRVADTQYF. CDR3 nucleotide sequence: TGCGCCAGCAGGCTTCTGACTAGCGGGAGGGTAGCAGATACGCAGTATTTT.

The CDR3 is CASKAGAQGTGELFF. For the CDR3, the DNA is TGTGCCAGCAAGGCGGGAGCCCAGGGGACCGGGGAGCTGTTTTTT. V usage is TRBV2 and J usage is TRBJ2-2, with D possibly being TRBD2 (7 bases). V lost 7 bases and J lost 5, with 17 bases in between. The CDR3 is 15 residues long. CDR1 and CDR2 (germline): SNHLY, FYNNEI.

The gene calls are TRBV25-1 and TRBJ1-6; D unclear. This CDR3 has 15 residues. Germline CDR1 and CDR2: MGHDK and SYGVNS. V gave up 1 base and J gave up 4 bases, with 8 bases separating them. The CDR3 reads CASSELSSYNSPLHF. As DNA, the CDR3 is TGTGCCAGCAGTGAATTGAGCTCTTATAATTCACCCCTCCACTTT.

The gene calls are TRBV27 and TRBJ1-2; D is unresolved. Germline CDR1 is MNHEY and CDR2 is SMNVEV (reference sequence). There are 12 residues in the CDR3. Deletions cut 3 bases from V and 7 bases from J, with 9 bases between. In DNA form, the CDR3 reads TGTGCCAGCAGTTTTGGTGGCACTGGCTACACCTTC. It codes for CASSFGGTGYTF.

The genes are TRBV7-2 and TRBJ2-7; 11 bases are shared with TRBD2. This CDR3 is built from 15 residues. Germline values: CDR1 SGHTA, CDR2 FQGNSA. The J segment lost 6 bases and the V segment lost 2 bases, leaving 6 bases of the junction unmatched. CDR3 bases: TGTGCCAGCAGCTTATTAGCGGGAGGGGCCGCCGAGCAGTACTTC. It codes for CASSLLAGGAAEQYF. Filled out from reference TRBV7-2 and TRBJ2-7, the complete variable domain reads GAGVSQSPSNKVTEKGKDVELRCDPISGHTALYWYRQSLGQGLEFLIYFQGNSAPDKSGLPSDRFSAERTGGSVSTLTIQRTQQEDSAVYLCASSLLAGGAAEQYFGPGTRLTVT.

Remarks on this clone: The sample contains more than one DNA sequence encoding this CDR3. CDR3 in amino acids: CASSPGTQETQYF. CDR3 DNA: TGTGCCAGCTCACCCGGCACTCAAGAGACCCAGTACTTC. The chain links TRBV18 to TRBJ2-5; D is uncertain. The germline V gene has CDR1 KGHSH and CDR2 LQKENI. This CDR3 region has 13 residues. Trimming stripped 3 bases from V and 2 bases from J, with 7 bases between.

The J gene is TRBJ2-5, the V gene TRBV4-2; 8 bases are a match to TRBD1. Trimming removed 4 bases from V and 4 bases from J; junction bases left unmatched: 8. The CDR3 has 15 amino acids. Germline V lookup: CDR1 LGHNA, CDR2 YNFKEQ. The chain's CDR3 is CASSPWTGNGETQYF. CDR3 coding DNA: TGTGCCAGCAGCCCATGGACAGGGAACGGAGAGACCCAGTACTTC.

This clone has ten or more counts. In DNA, the CDR3 is TGTGCCAGCAGTGAAATGGTAGCGGGAGGGCCGGTCAATGAGCAGTTCTTC. This sequence encodes CASSEMVAGGPVNEQFF. This sequence joins TRBV6-1 and TRBJ2-1, with 11 bases aligning to TRBD2. Germline lookup yields CDR1 MNHNS and CDR2 SASEGT. Unmatched junction bases numbered 9, after V lost 2 bases and J lost 6 bases. CDR3 length: 17 residues.

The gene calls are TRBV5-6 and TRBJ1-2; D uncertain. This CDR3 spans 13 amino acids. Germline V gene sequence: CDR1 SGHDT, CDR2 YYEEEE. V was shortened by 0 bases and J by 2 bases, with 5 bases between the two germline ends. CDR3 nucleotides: TGTGCCAGCAGCTTGGTCGAAAACTATGGCTACACCTTC. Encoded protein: CASSLVENYGYTF. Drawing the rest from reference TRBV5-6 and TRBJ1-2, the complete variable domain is DAGVTQSPTHLIKTRGQQVTLRCSPKSGHDTVSWYQQALGQGPQFIFQYYEEEERQRGNFPDRFSGHQFPNYSSELNVNALLLGDSALYLCASSLVENYGYTFGSGTRLTVV.

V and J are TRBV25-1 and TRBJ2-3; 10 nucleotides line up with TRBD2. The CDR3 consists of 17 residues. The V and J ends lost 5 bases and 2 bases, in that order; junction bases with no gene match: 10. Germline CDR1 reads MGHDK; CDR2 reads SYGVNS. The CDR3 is CASSQTYTSGNTDTQYF. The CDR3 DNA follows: TGTGCCAGCAGTCAAACGTATACTAGCGGGAACACAGATACGCAGTATTTT. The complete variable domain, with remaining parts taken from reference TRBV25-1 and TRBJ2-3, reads EADIYQTPRYLVIGTGKKITLECSQTMGHDKMYWYQQDPGMELHLIHYSYGVNSTEKGDLSSESTVSRIRTEHFPLTLESARPSHTSQYLCASSQTYTSGNTDTQYFGPGTRLTVL.

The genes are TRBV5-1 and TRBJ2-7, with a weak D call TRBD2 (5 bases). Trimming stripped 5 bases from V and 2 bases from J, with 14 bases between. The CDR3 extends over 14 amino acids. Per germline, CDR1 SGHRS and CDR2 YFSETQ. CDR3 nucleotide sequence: TGCGCCAGCAGTCCAGCGGCCTCCACCTACGAGCAGTACTTC. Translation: CASSPAASTYEQYF.

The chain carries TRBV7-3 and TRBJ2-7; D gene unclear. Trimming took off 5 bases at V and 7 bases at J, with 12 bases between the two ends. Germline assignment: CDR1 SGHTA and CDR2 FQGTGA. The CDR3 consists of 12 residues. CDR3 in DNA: TGTGCCAGCAGCACCCCAGGCGGAGAGCAGTACTTC. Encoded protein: CASSTPGGEQYF.

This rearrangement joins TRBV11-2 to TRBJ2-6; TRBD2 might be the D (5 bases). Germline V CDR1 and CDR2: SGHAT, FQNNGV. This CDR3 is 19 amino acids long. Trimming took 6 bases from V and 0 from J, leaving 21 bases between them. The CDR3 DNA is TGTGCCAGCAGTAGCAACGAGGGTCCGGCGCTCTCTGGGGCCAACGTCCTGACTTTC. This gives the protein CASSSNEGPALSGANVLTF. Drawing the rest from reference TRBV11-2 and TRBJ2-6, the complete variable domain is EAGVAQSPRYKIIEKRQSVAFWCNPISGHATLYWYQQILGQGPKLLIQFQNNGVVDDSQLPKDRFSAERLKGVDSTLKIQPAKLEDSAVYLCASSSNEGPALSGANVLTFGAGSRLTVL.

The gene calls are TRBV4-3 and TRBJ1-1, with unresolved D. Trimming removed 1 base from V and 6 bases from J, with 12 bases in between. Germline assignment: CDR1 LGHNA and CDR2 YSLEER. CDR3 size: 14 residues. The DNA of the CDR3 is TGCGCCAGCAGCCAAGGACCTCAAAGGGCTGAAGCTTTCTTT. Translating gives CASSQGPQRAEAFF.

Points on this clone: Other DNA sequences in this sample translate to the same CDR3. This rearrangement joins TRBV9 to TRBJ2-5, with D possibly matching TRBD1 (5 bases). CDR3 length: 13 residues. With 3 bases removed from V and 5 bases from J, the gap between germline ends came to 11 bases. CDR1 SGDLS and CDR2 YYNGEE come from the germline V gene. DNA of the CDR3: TGTGCCAGCAGCGCCCAGGGTGGGGAGACCCAGTACTTC. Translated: CASSAQGGETQYF.

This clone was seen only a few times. The CDR3 DNA reads as TGTGCCAGCAGCCCCGGTGGAGTGGGCACAGATACGCAGTATTTT. Translating gives CASSPGGVGTDTQYF. V gene TRBV25-1 combines with J gene TRBJ2-3; D is unresolved. Germline V gives CDR1 MGHDK, CDR2 SYGVNS. The V end was cut by 6 bases, the J end by 1 base, with 14 bases between. The length of the CDR3 is 15 residues.